This paragraph covers one T cell receptor beta chain sequence. The antigen remains unidentified. The sample belongs to a study of cytomegalovirus exposure and HLA in healthy donors. Overall study findings and caveats: Roughly uniform depth of sequencing across donors was assumed in presence/absence analyses.

The germline V gene encodes CDR1 SNHLY and CDR2 FYNNEI. The CDR3 spans 17 residues. V lost 4 bases and J 6 bases, leaving 21 bases between the germline ends. It was with 60 Vbeta and 13 Jbeta primers that the PCR ran. The repertoire was sequenced with immunoSEQ multiplex PCR; TCRdb's copy has only in-frame clones and lacks some. Altogether just under 95,000 clones are present, 80% to 90% being singletons, with the ten largest covering over 5%. Specimen: PBMCs. The gene calls are TRBV2 and TRBJ2-2; a possible D gene is TRBD2 (7 bases). The TCR originated in a woman aged 18-29 years in good health and CMV-seropositive. The CDR3 loop is CASSGYRAGALAGELFF. CDR3 in DNA: TGTGCCAGCAGTGGGTACAGGGCGGGAGCCTTAGCCGGGGAGCTGTTTTTT.